This T cell receptor beta chain stems from a study of blood T cell repertoires in COVID-19. In the study overall: Sample material is recorded as cDNA or gDNA derived from T cells, B-cell-depleted T cells, or PBMCs.

Trimming removed 1 base from V and 8 bases from J, with 7 bases in between. The CDR3 loop spans 12 amino acids. In germline, CDR1 is LGHNA, CDR2 YSLEER. Measured with immunoSEQ multiplex PCR; TCRdb has only the in-frame clones, and not every one. This sample has roughly 370,000 clones, with around nine tenths found just once. The chain links TRBV4-3 to TRBJ2-3; D gene uncertain. Sequenced sample: PBMCs or T cells enriched from blood (not recorded which). The clonotype was recovered from a woman aged 45-65 years who had recovered from COVID-19. The CDR3 DNA follows: TGCGCCAGCAGCCAAGGACAAGGTACGCAGTATTTT. As protein: CASSQGQGTQYF.